The present entry profiles one T cell receptor beta chain with its context. CDR1 is MDHEN, CDR2 SYDVKM, per germline. The CDR3 totals 16 residues. The trim removed 6 bases at V and 2 bases at J, leaving 9 bases unmatched. This entry is derived from a study of blood T cell repertoires in COVID-19. Grouping used clinical history reported by participants in a survey and questionnaire. Produced via immunoSEQ multiplex PCR; TCRdb's table is partial and in-frame only. The table shows 65,000 or so clones, with around 65% occurring only once. This clonotype was sampled from a woman in her sixties who had been exposed to COVID-19. The sequenced sample consisted of PBMCs or T cells enriched from blood (not recorded which). This chain connects TRBV28 to TRBJ2-3; the match to TRBD1 covers 9 bases. CDR3 residues: CASSLPGTGLTDTQYF. CDR3 nucleotide sequence: TGTGCCAGCAGCCTCCCAGGGACAGGGCTCACAGATACGCAGTATTTT.